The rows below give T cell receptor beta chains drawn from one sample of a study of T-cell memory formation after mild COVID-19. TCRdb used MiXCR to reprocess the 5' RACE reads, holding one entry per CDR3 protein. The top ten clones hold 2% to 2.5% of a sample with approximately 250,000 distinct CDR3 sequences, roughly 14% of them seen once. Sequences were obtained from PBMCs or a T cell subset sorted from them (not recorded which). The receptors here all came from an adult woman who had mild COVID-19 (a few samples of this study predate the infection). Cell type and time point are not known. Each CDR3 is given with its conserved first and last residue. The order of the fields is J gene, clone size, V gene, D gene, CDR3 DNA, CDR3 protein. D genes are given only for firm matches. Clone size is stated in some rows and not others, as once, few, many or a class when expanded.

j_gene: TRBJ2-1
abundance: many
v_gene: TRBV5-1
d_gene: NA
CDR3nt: TGCGCCAGCAGCTTGGGAGACAATGAGCAGTTCTTC
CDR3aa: CASSLGDNEQFF

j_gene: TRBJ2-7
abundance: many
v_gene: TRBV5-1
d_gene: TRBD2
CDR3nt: TGCGCCAGCAGCACCGACGGGAGGGCGGGGCCCGAGCAGTACTTC
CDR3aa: CASSTDGRAGPEQYF

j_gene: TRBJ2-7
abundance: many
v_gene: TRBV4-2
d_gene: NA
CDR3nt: TGTGCCAGCAGCCAAAAAAGGGACTACGAGCAGTACTTC
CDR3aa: CASSQKRDYEQYF

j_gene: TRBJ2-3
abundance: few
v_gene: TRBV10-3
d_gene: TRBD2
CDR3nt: TGTGCCATCAGTGAGTCCGGGCGGGGGACGCAGTATTTT
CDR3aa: CAISESGRGTQYF

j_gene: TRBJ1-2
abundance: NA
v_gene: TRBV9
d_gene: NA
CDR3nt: TGTGCCAGCAGCCCTGACAGCCTAAAATCCCGCTATGGCTACACCTTC
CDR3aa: CASSPDSLKSRYGYTF

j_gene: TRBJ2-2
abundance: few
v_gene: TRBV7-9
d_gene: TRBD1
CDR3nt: TGTGCCAGCAGTGCGAGAGGGACAGCGAACACCGGGGAGCTGTTTTTT
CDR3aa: CASSARGTANTGELFF

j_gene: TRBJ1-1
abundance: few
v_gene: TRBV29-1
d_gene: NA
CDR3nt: TGCAGCGTTGGGCCCCCCGGTGGTGAAGCTTTCTTT
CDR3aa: CSVGPPGGEAFF

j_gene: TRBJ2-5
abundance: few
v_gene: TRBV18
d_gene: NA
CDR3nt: TGTGCCAGCTCACCACAGTCTACAGAAGAGACCCAGTACTTC
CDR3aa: CASSPQSTEETQYF

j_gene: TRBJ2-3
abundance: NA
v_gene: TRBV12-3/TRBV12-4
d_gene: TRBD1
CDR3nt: TGTGCCAGCAGTCCCAACCTCGGACAGGGGAGGGGCACAGATACGCAGTATTTT
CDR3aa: CASSPNLGQGRGTDTQYF

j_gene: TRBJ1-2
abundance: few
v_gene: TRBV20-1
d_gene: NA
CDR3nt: TGCAGTGCTCGATCAGGCAGGGGCGCAGGTGGCTACACCTTC
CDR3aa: CSARSGRGAGGYTF

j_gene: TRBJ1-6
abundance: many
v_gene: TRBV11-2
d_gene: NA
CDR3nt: TGTGCCAGCAGCTTACGTTCGTCAGGCCCAACCCACTTT
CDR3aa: CASSLRSSGPTHF

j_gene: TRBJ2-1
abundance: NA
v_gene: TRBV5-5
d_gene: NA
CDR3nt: TGTGCCAGCATCCGGGCGGCAGCCACCTACAATGAGCAGTTCTTC
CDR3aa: CASIRAAATYNEQFF

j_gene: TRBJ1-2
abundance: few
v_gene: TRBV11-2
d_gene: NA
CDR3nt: TGTGCCAGCAGCTTAGATCGGGGGGCCCAGGGCGACACCTTC
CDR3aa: CASSLDRGAQGDTF